This T cell receptor beta chain was recovered during a study of long-term antiretroviral therapy in people with HIV. Study-wide context: Of all samples, the earliest predate the 2015 immediate-ART recommendation by about a decade.

V was cut by 5 bases and J by 2 bases, with 12 bases left in between. This CDR3 is built from 14 residues. Germline V gives CDR1 MGHRA, CDR2 YSYEKL. Specimens carried 1-10 million cryopreserved PBMC before DNA extraction. Whole-study findings and limits: Whereas controls had wider CDR3 length ranges, HIV repertoires had narrower ones.

Survey level was the resolution at which the v3.0 immunoSEQ assay ran. Per-sample sequencing targets were roughly 35,000-55,000 T-cell genomes. Sequenced by immunoSEQ multiplex PCR; TCRdb stores in-frame clones only, minus some. The sample lists tens of thousands of clones; 93% were seen once. This clone was detected only once. Its antigen is not identified. The origin of this receptor is a woman in her 40s with HIV. Material: unsorted PBMCs, obtained roughly 6.5 years after starting antiretroviral therapy. V gene TRBV4-1 combines with J gene TRBJ1-1; D perhaps matches TRBD1 (6 bases). The CDR3 protein is CASSSGVRNTEAFF. The CDR3 coding sequence is TGCGCCAGCAGCTCAGGGGTACGTAACACTGAAGCTTTCTTT.